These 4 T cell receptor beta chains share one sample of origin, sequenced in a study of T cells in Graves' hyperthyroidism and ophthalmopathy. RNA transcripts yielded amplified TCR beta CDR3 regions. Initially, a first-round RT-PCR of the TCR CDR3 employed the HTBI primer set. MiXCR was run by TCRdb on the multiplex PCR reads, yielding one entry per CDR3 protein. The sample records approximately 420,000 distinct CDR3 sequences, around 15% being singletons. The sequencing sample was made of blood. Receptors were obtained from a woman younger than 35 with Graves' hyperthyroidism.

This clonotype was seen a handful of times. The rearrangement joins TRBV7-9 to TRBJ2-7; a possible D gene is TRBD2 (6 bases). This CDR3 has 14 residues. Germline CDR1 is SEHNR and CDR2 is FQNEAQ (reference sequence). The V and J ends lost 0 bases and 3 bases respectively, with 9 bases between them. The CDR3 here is CASSLAGGNYEQYF. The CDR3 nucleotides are TGTGCCAGCAGCTTAGCGGGGGGAAACTACGAGCAGTACTTC. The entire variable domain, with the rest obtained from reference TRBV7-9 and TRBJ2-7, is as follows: DTGVSQNPRHKITKRGQNVTFRCDPISEHNRLYWYRQTLGQGPEFLTYFQNEAQLEKSRLLSDRFSAERPKGSFSTLEIQRTEQGDSAMYLCASSLAGGNYEQYFGPGTRLTVT.

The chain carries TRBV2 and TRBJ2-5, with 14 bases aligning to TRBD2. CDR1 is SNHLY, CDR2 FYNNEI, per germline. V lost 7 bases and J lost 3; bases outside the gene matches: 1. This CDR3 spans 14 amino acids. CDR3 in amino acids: CASTGLAGEETQYF. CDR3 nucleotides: TGTGCCAGCACGGGACTAGCGGGAGAAGAGACCCAGTACTTC.

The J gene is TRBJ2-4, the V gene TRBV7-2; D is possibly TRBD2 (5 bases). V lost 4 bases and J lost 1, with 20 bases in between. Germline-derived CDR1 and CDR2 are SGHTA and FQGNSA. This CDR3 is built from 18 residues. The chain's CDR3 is CASSSFTRGSIAKNIQYF. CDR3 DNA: TGTGCCAGCAGCTCCTTCACTCGGGGTTCGATTGCCAAAAACATTCAGTACTTC. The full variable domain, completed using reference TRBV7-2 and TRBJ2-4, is GAGVSQSPSNKVTEKGKDVELRCDPISGHTALYWYRQSLGQGLEFLIYFQGNSAPDKSGLPSDRFSAERTGGSVSTLTIQRTQQEDSAVYLCASSSFTRGSIAKNIQYFGAGTRLSVL.

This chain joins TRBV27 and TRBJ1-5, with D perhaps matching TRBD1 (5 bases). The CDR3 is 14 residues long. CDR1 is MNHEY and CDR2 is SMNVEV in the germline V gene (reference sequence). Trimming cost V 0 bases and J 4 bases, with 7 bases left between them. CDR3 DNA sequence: TGTGCCAGCAGTTTATCGTGGGGGAATCAGCCCCAGCATTTT. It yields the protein CASSLSWGNQPQHF.